One TCR beta chain is described in this entry. The sample is drawn from a study of OX40 agonist ivuxolimab in advanced cancers. Background on the study: There were three patients with partial responses, one having hepatocellular carcinoma and two cutaneous melanoma.

Assay: immunoSEQ multiplex PCR; the TCRdb copy retains only in-frame clones and omits some. The sample yields 60,000 or so clones, around 92% seen once. Germline CDR1 reads SGHNT; CDR2 reads YENEEA. V was shortened by 5 bases and J by 0 bases, with 14 bases between the two germline ends. The CDR3 runs to 16 residues. This chain connects TRBV11-3 to TRBJ2-1; D possibly corresponds to TRBD2 (6 bases). The sequencing here drew on CD4+ or CD8+ T cells sorted from blood, taken in a trial of the OX40 agonist ivuxolimab. The TCR sequence derives from an adult with an advanced solid tumor such as melanoma, head and neck, liver or kidney cancer. DNA for the CDR3: TGTGCCAGCAGCCTTCTAGCGAAAAGCTCCTACAATGAGCAGTTCTTC. Its translation is CASSLLAKSSYNEQFF.